This TCR beta chain comes out of a study of blood T cell repertoires in COVID-19. V lost 2 bases to trimming and J lost 0 bases, with 8 bases between them. The V gene's germline CDR1 is LGHDT and CDR2 YNNKEL (reference sequence). The CDR3 loop spans 15 amino acids. Sequencing used immunoSEQ multiplex PCR; TCRdb keeps in-frame clones, though not all of them. The table lists roughly 61,000 clones, around 66% of them singletons. The rearrangement uses TRBV3-1 (or the pseudogene TRBV3-2) and TRBJ1-3, with no clear D. This TCR came from an older woman who had been exposed to COVID-19. Sequences were obtained from PBMCs or T cells enriched from blood (not recorded which). The CDR3 DNA sequence: TGTGCCAGCAGCCAACGATCACTCTCTGGAAACACCATATATTTT. Amino acid sequence: CASSQRSLSGNTIYF.